This TCR beta chain appears in the sequencing data of a study of blood T cells in healthy people across ages. The study, taken as a whole, reports: Observed TCR beta diversity per million T cells went down as age went up. This fall followed a roughly linear course with age. Comparison with aged donors showed that long-lived donors had more naive CD4+ cells and higher diversity.

Using a J-beta primer mix together with a sample-barcoded 5' primer, a second PCR was run for 7 to 11 cycles. A template-switch adaptor that had 12 random nucleotides put a tag on each cDNA molecule. Any given sample supplied a minimum of 2.5 million CDR3-containing paired-end reads. A single record per CDR3 protein comes from TCRdb applying MiXCR to the 5' RACE reads. There are 700,000 or so distinct CDR3 sequences in the sample; 40% to 50% occur only once, and around 30% lies in the top ten. Comments on this clonotype: Antigen: not known.

Looked up from germline, CDR1 is MGHRA and CDR2 is YSYEKL. This CDR3 spans 16 amino acids. Trimming removed 1 base at V and 1 base at J, with 13 bases between. The sequence came from an older man in good health. Sequenced material: blood. The rearrangement joins TRBV4-1 to TRBJ1-2; no firm D call. The CDR3 loop is CASSQASAEFNYGYTF. DNA of the CDR3: TGCGCCAGCAGCCAAGCTTCAGCCGAGTTTAACTATGGCTACACCTTC.